The TCR beta chain described here comes from a study of blood T cells in healthy people across ages. Primed by a sample-barcoded 5' primer and a J-beta primer mix, a second PCR proceeded for about 6 to 12 cycles. TCRdb re-derived calls from the 5' RACE reads in MiXCR, one entry per CDR3 protein. The sample holds some 1,500,000 distinct CDR3 sequences, roughly two fifths seen once. CDR1 and CDR2 (germline): LGHNA, YSLEER. Trimming left V 0 bases short and J 1 base short, with 13 bases between. The CDR3 is 16 residues long. The genes are TRBV4-3 and TRBJ2-7; D gene uncertain. Specimen: blood. The receptor was isolated from a woman aged 18-35 years in good health. This CDR3 is CASSQDFDGFSYEQYF. CDR3 DNA: TGCGCCAGCAGCCAAGATTTCGACGGTTTTTCCTACGAGCAGTACTTC.